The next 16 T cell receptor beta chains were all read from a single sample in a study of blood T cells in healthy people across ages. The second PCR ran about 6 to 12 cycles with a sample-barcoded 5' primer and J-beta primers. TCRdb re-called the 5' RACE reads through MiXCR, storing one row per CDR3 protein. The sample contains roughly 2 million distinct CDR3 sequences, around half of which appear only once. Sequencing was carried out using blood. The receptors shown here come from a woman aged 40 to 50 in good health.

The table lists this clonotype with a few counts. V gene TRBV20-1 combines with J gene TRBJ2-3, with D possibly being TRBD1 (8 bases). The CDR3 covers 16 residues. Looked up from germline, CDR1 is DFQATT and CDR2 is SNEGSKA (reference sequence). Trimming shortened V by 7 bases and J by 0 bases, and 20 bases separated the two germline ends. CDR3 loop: CSVSRIQGGSTDTQYF. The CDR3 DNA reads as TGCAGTGTTAGTCGTATACAGGGGGGGAGCACAGATACGCAGTATTTT.

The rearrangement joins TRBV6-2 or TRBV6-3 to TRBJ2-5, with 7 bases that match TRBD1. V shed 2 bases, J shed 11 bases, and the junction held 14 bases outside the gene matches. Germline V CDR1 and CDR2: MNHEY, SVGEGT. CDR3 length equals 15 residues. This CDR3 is CASSYGDSTYNEQYF. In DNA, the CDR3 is TGTGCCAGCAGTTACGGGGACAGTACCTACAATGAGCAGTACTTC.

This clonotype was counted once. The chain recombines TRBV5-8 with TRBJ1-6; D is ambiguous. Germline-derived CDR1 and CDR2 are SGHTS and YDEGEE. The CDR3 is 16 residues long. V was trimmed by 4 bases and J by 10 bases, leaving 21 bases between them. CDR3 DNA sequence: TGTGCCAGCAGCCGAGCAGCCCCCCGTGTGGGATCACCCCTCCACTTT. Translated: CASSRAAPRVGSPLHF.

CDR3 coding DNA: TGTGCCAGCAGCCCCCTGTATTGGGGCAATGAGCAGTTCTTC. Protein: CASSPLYWGNEQFF. This rearrangement joins TRBV11-2 to TRBJ2-1; D not resolved. CDR3 length equals 14 residues. The germline V gene encodes CDR1 SGHAT and CDR2 FQNNGV. V lost 5 bases, J lost 6 bases, and 14 bases lay in between.

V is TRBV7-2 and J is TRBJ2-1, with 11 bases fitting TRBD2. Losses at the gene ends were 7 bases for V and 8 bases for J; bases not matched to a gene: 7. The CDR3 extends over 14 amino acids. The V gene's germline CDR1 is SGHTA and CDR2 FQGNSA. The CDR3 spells CASTYSGGADEQFF. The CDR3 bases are TGTGCCAGCACCTATAGCGGGGGGGCGGATGAGCAGTTCTTC.

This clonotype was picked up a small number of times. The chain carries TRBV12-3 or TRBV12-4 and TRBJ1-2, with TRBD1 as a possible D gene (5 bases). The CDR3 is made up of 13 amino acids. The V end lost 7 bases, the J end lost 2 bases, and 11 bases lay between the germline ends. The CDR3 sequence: CASTPDRNYGYTF. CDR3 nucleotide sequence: TGTGCCAGCACCCCCGACAGAAACTATGGCTACACCTTC.

CDR3 sequence: CASSQLGSGTDTQYF. CDR3 DNA sequence: TGTGCCAGCAGCCAACTGGGGTCGGGAACAGATACGCAGTATTTT. The V gene is TRBV3-1, the J gene TRBJ2-3; tentative D call: TRBD2 (5 bases). Germline-derived CDR1 and CDR2 are LGHDT and YNNKEL (reference sequence). The V end lost 2 bases, the J end lost 3 bases, and 12 bases lay between the germline ends. The CDR3 length is 15 residues.

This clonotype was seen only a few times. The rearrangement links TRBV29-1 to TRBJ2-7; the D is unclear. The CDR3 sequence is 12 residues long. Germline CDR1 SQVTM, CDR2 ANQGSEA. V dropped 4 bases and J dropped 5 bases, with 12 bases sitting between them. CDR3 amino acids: CSVVVGSHEQYF. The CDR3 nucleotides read TGCAGCGTTGTAGTCGGATCGCACGAGCAGTACTTC.

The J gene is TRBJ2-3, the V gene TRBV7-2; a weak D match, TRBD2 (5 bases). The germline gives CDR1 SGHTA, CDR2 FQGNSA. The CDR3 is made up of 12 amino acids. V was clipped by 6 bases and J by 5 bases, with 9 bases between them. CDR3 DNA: TGTGCCAGCAGGAGAGAGGGAGATACGCAGTATTTT. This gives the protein CASRREGDTQYF.

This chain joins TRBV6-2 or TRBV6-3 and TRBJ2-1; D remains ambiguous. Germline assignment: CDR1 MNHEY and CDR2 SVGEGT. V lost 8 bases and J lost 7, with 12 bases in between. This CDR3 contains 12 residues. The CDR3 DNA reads TGTGCCAGCGCTGACCCGGCAAATGAGCAGTTCTTC. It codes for CASADPANEQFF.

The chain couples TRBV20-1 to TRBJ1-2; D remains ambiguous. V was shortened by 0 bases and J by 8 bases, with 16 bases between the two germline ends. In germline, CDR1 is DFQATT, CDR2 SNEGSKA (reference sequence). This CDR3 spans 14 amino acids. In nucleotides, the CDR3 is TGCAGTGCTAGAGATCTAAGAGGGCTCCGCGGCTACACCTTC. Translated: CSARDLRGLRGYTF.

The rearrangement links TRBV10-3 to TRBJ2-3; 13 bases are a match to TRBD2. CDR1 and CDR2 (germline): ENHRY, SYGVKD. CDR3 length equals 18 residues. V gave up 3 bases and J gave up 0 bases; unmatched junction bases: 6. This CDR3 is CAISEFGGLAGSTDTQYF. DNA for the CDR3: TGTGCCATCAGTGAATTTGGGGGACTAGCGGGGAGCACAGATACGCAGTATTTT.

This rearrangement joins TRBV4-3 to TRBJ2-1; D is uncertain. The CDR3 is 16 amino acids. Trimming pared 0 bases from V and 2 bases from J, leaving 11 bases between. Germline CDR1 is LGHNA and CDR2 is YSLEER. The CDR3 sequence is CASSQEKPSAYNEQFF. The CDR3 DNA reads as TGCGCCAGCAGCCAAGAAAAGCCTTCCGCCTACAATGAGCAGTTCTTC.

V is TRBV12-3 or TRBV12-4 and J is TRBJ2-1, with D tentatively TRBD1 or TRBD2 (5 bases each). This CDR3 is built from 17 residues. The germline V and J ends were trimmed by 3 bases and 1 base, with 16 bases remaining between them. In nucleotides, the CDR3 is TGTGCCAGCAGTTTCATCCCGGGACGAAGGTCCTACAATGAGCAGTTCTTC. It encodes CASSFIPGRRSYNEQFF.

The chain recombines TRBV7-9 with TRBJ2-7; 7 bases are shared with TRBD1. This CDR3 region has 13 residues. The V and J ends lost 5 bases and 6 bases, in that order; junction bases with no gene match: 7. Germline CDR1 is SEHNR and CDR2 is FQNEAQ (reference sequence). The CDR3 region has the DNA TGTGCCAGCAGCCCCGAGACAGGGCGCGAGCAGTACTTC. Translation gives CASSPETGREQYF.

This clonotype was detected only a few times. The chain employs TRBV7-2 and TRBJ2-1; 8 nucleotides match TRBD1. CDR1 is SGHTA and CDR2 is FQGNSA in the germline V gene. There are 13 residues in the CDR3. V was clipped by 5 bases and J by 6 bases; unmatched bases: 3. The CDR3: CASSVQGVNEQFF. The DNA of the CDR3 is TGTGCCAGCAGCGTACAGGGGGTCAATGAGCAGTTCTTC.